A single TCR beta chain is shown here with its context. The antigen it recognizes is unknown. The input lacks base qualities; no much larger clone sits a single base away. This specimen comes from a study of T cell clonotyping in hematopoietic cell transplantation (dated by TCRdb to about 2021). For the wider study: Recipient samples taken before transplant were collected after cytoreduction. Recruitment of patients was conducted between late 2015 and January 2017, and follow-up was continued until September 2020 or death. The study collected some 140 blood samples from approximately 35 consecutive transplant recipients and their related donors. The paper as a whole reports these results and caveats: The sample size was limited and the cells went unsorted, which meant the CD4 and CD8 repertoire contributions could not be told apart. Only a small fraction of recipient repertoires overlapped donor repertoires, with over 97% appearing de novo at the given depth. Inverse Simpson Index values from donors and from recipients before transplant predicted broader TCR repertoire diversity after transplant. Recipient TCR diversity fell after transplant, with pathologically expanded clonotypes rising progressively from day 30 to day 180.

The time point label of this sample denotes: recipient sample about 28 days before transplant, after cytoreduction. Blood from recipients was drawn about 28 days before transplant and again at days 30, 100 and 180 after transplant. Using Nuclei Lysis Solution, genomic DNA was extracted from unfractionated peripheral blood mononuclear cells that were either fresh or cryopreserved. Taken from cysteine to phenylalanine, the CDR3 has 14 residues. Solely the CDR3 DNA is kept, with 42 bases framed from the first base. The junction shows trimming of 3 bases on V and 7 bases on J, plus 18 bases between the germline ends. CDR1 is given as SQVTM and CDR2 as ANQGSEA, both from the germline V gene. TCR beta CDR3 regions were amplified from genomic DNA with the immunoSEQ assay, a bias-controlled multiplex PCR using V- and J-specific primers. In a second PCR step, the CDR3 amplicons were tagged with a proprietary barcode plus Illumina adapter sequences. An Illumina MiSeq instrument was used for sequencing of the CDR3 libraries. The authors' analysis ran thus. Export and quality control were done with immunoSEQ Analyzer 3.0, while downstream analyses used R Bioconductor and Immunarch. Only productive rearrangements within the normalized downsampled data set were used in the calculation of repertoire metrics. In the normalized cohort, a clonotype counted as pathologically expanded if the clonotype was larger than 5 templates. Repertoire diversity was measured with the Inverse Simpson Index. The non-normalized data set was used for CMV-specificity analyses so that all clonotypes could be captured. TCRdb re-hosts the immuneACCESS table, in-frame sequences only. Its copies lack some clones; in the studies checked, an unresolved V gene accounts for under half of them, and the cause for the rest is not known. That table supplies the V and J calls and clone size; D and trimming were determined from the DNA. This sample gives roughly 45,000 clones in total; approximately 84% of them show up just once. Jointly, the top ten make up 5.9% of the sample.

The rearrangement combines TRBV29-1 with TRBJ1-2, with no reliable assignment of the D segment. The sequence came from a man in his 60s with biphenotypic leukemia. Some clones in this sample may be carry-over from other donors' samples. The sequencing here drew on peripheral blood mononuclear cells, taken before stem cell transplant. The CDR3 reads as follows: CSVEPPQERVGYTF. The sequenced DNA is TGCAGCGTTGAGCCCCCGCAGGAGAGGGTTGGCTACACCTTC.